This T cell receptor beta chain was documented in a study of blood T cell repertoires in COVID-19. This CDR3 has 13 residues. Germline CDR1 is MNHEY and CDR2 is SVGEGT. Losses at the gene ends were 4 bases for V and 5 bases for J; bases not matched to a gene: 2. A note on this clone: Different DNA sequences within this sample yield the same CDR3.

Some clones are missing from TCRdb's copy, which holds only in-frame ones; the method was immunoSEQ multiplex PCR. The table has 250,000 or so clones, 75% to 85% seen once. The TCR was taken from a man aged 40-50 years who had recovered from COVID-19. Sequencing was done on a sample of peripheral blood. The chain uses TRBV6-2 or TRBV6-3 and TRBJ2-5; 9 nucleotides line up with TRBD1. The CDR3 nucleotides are TGTGCCAGCAGTTGGACAGGGGCGGAGACCCAGTACTTC. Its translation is CASSWTGAETQYF.